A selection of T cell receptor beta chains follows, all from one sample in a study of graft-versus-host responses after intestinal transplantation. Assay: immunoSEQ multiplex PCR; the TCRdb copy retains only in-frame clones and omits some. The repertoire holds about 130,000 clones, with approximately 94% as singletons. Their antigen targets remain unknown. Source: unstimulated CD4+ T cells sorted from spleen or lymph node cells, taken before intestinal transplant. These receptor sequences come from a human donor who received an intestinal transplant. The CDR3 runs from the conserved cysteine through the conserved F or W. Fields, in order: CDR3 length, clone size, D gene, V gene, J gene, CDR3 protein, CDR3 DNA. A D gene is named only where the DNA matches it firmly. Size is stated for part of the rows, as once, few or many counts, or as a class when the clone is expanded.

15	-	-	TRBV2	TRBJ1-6	CASRPGGAYNSPLHF	TGTGCCAGCAGACCCGGCGGGGCCTATAATTCACCCCTCCACTTT
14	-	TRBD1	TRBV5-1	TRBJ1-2	CASSLEGQGRGYTF	TGCGCCAGCAGCTTGGAAGGACAGGGTCGTGGCTACACCTTC
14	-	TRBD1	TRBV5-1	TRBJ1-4	CASSLTGVGEKLFF	TGCGCCAGCAGCCTGACAGGGGTTGGTGAAAAACTGTTTTTT
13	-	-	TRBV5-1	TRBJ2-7	CASSQGTSYEQYF	TGCGCCAGCAGCCAAGGGACCTCCTACGAGCAGTACTTC
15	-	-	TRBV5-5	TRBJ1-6	CASSLVLGMDSPLHF	TGTGCCAGCAGCTTGGTGCTCGGGATGGATTCACCCCTCCACTTT
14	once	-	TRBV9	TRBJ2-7	CASSVGQGLSEQYF	TGTGCCAGCAGCGTAGGACAGGGACTCTCCGAGCAGTACTTC
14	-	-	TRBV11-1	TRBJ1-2	CASSSRQENYGYTF	TGTGCCAGCAGCTCCAGACAGGAAAACTATGGCTACACCTTC
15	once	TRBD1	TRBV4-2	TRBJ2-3	CASSQPGQGSDTQYF	TGTGCCAGCAGCCAGCCGGGACAGGGATCAGATACGCAGTATTTT
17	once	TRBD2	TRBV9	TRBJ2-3	CASSVVPSGTSTDTQYF	TGTGCCAGCAGCGTAGTCCCTAGCGGGACTAGCACAGATACGCAGTATTTT
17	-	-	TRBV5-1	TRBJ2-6	CASSLAAVSSGANVLTF	TGCGCCAGCAGCTTGGCGGCAGTCAGCTCTGGGGCCAACGTCCTGACTTTC
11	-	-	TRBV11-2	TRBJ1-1	CASSFGGGAFF	TGTGCCAGCAGCTTCGGGGGCGGTGCTTTCTTT
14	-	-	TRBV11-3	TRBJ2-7	CASSSKGPTYEQYF	TGTGCCAGCAGCAGTAAAGGGCCAACTTACGAGCAGTACTTC
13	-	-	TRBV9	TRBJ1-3	CASSALSGNTIYF	TGTGCCAGCAGCGCGCTTTCTGGAAACACCATATATTTT
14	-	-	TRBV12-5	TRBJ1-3	CASARTASGNTIYF	TGTGCTAGTGCCCGGACAGCCTCTGGAAACACCATATATTTT
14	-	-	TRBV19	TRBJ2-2	CASSMGSLTGELFF	TGTGCCAGTAGTATGGGGAGTCTCACCGGGGAGCTGTTTTTT
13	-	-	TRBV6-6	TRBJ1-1	CASSWGQNTEAFF	TGTGCCAGCAGTTGGGGACAGAACACTGAAGCTTTCTTT
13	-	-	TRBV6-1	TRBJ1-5	CASSVKGDQPQHF	TGTGCCAGCAGTGTAAAGGGGGATCAGCCCCAGCATTTT
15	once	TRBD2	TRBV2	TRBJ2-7	CASSPRTSGTYEQYF	TGTGCCAGCAGCCCGAGGACTAGCGGTACCTACGAGCAGTACTTC
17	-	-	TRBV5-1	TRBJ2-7	CASSLAPGTTTVVEQYF	TGCGCCAGCAGCTTGGCCCCGGGGACCACTACCGTTGTTGAGCAGTACTTC
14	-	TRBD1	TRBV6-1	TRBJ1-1	CASRAGTGNTEAFF	TGTGCCAGCAGGGCCGGGACAGGGAACACTGAAGCTTTCTTT
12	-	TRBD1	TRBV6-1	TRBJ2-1	CATQGQIRNQFF	TGTGCCACCCAGGGACAGATTCGCAATCAGTTCTTC
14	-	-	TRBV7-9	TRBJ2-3	CASSLTHLANTQYF	TGTGCCAGCAGCTTAACGCACTTAGCAAATACGCAGTATTTT
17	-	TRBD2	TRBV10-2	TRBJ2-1	CASSKFGGADSHNEQFF	TGCGCCAGCAGTAAATTCGGGGGGGCTGATTCCCACAATGAGCAGTTCTTC
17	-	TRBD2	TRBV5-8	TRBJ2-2	CASSYNPSGAYTGELFF	TGTGCCAGCAGCTACAACCCTAGCGGGGCCTACACCGGGGAGCTGTTTTTT